The rows below give T cell receptor beta chains drawn from one sample of a study of glioma-infiltrating T cells after dendritic cell vaccination. The table came from immunoSEQ multiplex PCR; TCRdb's copy has only in-frame clones and leaves some out. The table records about 92,000 clones, just over 85% of them present only once. Sequences were derived from blood, sampled before dendritic cell vaccination. The receptors here all came from a human donor with glioblastoma. CDR3s include the opening cysteine and the closing phenylalanine or tryptophan. D genes are given only for firm matches. Not every row has a clone size; where given, it reads once, few, many or a size class.

-	TRBV27	TRBD1	TRBJ1-5	TGTGCCAGCAGTTTATCCGTGACAGGGGGTCCCCAGCATTTT	CASSLSVTGGPQHF
few	TRBV6-5	-	TRBJ1-2	TGTGCCAGCAGTTATCGGGGAATAGGCTATGGCTACACCTTC	CASSYRGIGYGYTF
-	TRBV4-2	-	TRBJ2-1	TGTGCCAGCAGCCATCTTTCCTCTAACGCCTACAATGAGCAGTTCTTC	CASSHLSSNAYNEQFF
-	TRBV29-1	-	TRBJ1-2	TGCAGCGTAGATGACAGTTATGGCTACACCTTC	CSVDDSYGYTF
-	TRBV7-7	TRBD1	TRBJ2-1	TGTGCCAGCAGCTTAGACAGGGGTAATGAGCAGTTCTTC	CASSLDRGNEQFF
-	TRBV7-2	TRBD2	TRBJ2-5	TGTGCCAGCAGCTACCTGACTAGCGGGAGAGGGACCCAGTACTTC	CASSYLTSGRGTQYF
-	TRBV6-4	-	TRBJ2-2	TGTGCCAGCAGTGACTCGGGACAGAACACCGGGGAGCTGTTTTTT	CASSDSGQNTGELFF
few	TRBV6-5	-	TRBJ1-3	TGTGCCAGCAGTTACGAGAGAACCCCTTCGGGAAACACCATATATTTT	CASSYERTPSGNTIYF
few	TRBV4-3	TRBD1	TRBJ1-3	TGCGCCAGCAGCCCTATCGTAGGGGGCTATGGAAACACCATATATTTT	CASSPIVGGYGNTIYF
-	TRBV15	TRBD2	TRBJ2-3	TGTGCCACCAGCAGAGGGGGACTAGCGGGAAGCGCAGATACGCAGTATTTT	CATSRGGLAGSADTQYF